This TCR beta chain was obtained from a study of blood T cell repertoires in COVID-19. CDR1 and CDR2 (germline): MNHEY, SVGEGT. V gave up 5 bases and J gave up 4 bases; unmatched junction bases: 6. The CDR3 is 16 residues long. The table came from immunoSEQ multiplex PCR; TCRdb's copy has only in-frame clones and leaves some out. The sample holds roughly 190,000 clones, about 70% seen once. This TCR was sampled from a woman in her forties or fifties with active or convalescent COVID-19. The specimen sequenced was peripheral blood. V gene TRBV6-2 or TRBV6-3 combines with J gene TRBJ2-3, with TRBD2 matching 13 bases. CDR3 coding DNA: TGTGCCAGCAGTACACAAACTAGCGGGGGGGCAGATACGCAGTATTTT. Its protein product is CASSTQTSGGADTQYF.